The T cell receptor beta chain under discussion was sequenced for a study of early T cells in non-severe SARS-CoV-2 infection. Study as a whole: Sequencing was performed on bulk RNA from unsorted whole blood, leaving chains unpaired. Study-wide results and limits: VDJdb matching, biased toward anti-spike CD8 responses, missed private and CD4 specificities.

There are a few counts of this clonotype. The antigen is undetermined. The V and J ends lost 4 bases and 4 bases, in that order; junction bases with no gene match: 10. CDR1 is SGHAT and CDR2 is FQNNGV in the germline V gene. The CDR3 runs to 16 residues. Unique molecular identifiers were affixed to single, distinct cDNA molecules. TCRdb re-analysed the 5' RACE reads in MiXCR, keeping a single row per CDR3 protein. The data contain about 66,000 distinct CDR3 sequences, roughly a sixth of them singletons. This chain connects TRBV11-2 to TRBJ2-7; 10 bases align to TRBD1. The material sequenced was whole blood, taken at baseline. The source is an adult who was a healthcare worker with PCR-confirmed SARS-CoV-2 infection or an uninfected control (not recorded which). The CDR3 sequence: CASSWRTGGERYEQYF. For the CDR3, the DNA is TGTGCCAGCAGCTGGAGGACAGGGGGAGAGAGGTACGAGCAGTACTTC.